This T cell receptor beta chain was sequenced for a study of control samples from healthy donors and cancer patients. Repertoires were generated with immunoSEQ multiplex PCR, while TCRdb's copy carries only in-frame clones and drops some. The sample shows approximately 53,000 clones, around 93% of them seen only once. The germline V gene encodes CDR1 SGHAT and CDR2 FQNNGV. This CDR3 spans 16 amino acids. V lost 4 bases, J lost 1 base, and 15 bases lay in between. The sample comprised PBMCs. The chain uses TRBV11-2 and TRBJ2-3, with D possibly TRBD2 on 6 matching bases. This receptor was taken from a man aged 25 to 40 with colorectal cancer. The CDR3 sequence is CASSSYGGRRTDTQYF. CDR3 in DNA: TGTGCCAGCAGCTCATATGGGGGGAGACGCACAGATACGCAGTATTTT.